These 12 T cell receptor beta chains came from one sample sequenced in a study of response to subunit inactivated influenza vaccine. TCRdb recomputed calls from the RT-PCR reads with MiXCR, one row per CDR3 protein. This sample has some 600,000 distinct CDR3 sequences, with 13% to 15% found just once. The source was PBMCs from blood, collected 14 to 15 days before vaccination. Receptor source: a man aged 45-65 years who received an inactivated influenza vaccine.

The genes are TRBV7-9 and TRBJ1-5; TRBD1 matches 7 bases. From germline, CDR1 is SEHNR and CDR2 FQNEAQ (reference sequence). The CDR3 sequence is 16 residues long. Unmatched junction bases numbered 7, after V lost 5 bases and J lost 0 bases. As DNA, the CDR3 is TGTGCCAGCAGCCCCGGGACAGCTTATAGCAATCAGCCCCAGCATTTT. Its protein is CASSPGTAYSNQPQHF. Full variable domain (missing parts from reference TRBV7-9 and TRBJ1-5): DTGVSQNPRHKITKRGQNVTFRCDPISEHNRLYWYRQTLGQGPEFLTYFQNEAQLEKSRLLSDRFSAERPKGSFSTLEIQRTEQGDSAMYLCASSPGTAYSNQPQHFGDGTRLSIL.

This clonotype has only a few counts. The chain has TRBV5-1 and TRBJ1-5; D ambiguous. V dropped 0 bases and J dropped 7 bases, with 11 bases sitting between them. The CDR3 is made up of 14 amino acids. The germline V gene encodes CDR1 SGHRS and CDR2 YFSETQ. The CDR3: CASSLDADGQPQHF. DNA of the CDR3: TGCGCCAGCAGCTTGGATGCGGACGGCCAGCCCCAGCATTTT.

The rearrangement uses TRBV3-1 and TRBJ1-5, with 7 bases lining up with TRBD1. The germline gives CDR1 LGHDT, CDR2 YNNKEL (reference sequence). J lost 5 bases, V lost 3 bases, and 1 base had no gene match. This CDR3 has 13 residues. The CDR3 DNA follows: TGTGCCAGCAGCCACACAGGGGATCAGCCCCAGCATTTT. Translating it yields CASSHTGDQPQHF.

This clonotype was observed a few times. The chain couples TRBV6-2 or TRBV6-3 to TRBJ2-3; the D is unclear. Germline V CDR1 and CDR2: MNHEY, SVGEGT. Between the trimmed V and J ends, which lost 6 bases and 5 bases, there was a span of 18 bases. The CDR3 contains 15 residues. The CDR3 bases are TGTGCCAGCAGCCTCCTGGTGCGGTCGGGAGATACGCAGTATTTT. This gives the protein CASSLLVRSGDTQYF.

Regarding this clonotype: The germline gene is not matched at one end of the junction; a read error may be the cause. For the CDR3, the DNA is TGTGCCAGCAGCTTAGGCGGAGGGACGACCTACGATCAGTACTTC. As protein: CASSLGGGTTYDQYF. This chain connects TRBV13 to TRBJ2-7; D may be TRBD2 (6 bases). The CDR3 has 15 amino acids. Germline values: CDR1 PRHDT, CDR2 FYEKMQ (reference sequence).

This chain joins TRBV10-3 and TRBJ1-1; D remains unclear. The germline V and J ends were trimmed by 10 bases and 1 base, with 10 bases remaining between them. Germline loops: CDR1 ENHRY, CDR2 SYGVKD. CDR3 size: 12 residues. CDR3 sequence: CATGWENTEAFF. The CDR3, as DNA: TGTGCCACCGGGTGGGAGAACACTGAAGCTTTCTTT.

The DNA for the CDR3 is TGTGCCAGCAGCCTAGCCCCTGGGACAGTTGAAGCTTTCTTT. This codes for CASSLAPGTVEAFF. The chain employs TRBV3-1 and TRBJ1-1, with 7 bases matching TRBD1. The germline V gene encodes CDR1 LGHDT and CDR2 YNNKEL (reference sequence). V trimming: 4 bases; J trimming: 7 bases; junction bases outside the gene matches: 9. The CDR3 contains 14 residues.

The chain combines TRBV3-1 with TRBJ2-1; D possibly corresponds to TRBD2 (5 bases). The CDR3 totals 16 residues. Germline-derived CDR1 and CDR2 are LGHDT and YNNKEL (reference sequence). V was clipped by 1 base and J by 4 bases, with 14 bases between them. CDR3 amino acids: CASSQGGGRYYNEQFF. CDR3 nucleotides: TGTGCCAGCAGCCAAGGTGGCGGGCGCTATTACAATGAGCAGTTCTTC.

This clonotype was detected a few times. CDR3 loop: CASSPDTGRQYF. In DNA form, the CDR3 reads TGCGCCAGCAGCCCCGACACAGGGAGGCAGTACTTC. This rearrangement joins TRBV5-1 to TRBJ2-7; perhaps TRBD1 as D (6 bases). Germline lookup yields CDR1 SGHRS and CDR2 YFSETQ. Trimming took off 4 bases at V and 9 bases at J, with 14 bases between the two ends. The length of the CDR3 is 12 residues.

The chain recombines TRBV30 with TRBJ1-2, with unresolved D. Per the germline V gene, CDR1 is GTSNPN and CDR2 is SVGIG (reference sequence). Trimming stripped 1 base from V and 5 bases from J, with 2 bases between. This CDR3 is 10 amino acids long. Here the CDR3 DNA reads TGTGCCTGGAGTGGGTATGGCTACACCTTC. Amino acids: CAWSGYGYTF.

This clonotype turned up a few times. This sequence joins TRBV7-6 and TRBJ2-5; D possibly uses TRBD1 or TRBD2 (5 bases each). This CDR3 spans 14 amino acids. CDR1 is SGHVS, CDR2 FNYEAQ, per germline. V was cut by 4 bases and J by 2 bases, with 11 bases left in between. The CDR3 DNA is TGTGCCAGCAGCTCAGGGACCATACAAGAGACCCAGTACTTC. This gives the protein CASSSGTIQETQYF.

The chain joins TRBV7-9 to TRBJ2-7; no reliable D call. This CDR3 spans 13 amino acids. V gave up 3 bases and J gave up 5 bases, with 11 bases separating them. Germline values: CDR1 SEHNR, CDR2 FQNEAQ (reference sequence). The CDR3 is CASSFSRPNEQYF. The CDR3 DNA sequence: TGTGCCAGCAGCTTCTCCAGGCCCAACGAGCAGTACTTC.